Listed below are T cell receptor beta chains from one sample, sequenced in a study of blood T cell repertoires in COVID-19. Profiling relied on immunoSEQ multiplex PCR, and the TCRdb table lists in-frame clones only, not all of them. The sample records about 140,000 clones, around 84% being singletons. Sequencing input: peripheral blood. Receptors originate from a man aged 25-45 years with COVID-19, enrolled during active disease. Both conserved end residues are part of each CDR3. A D gene is named only where the DNA matches it firmly. Size is omitted from some rows. Given values are once, few, many or a class for expanded clones.

>.|TRBV28|TRBD1|15|TRBJ2-7
CASSLPGQGIQEQYF
TGTGCCAGCAGCCTTCCCGGACAGGGCATTCAGGAGCAGTACTTC
>.|TRBV23-1|TRBD1|22|TRBJ1-1
CASSQSKGTGPYTLLMNTEAFF
TGCGCCAGCAGTCAATCGAAGGGGACAGGGCCTTATACCCTCTTAATGAACACTGAAGCTTTCTTT
>.|TRBV4-1|TRBD1|17|TRBJ1-2
CASSQAYLGDRVHGYTF
TGCGCCAGCAGCCAAGCCTATCTCGGGGACAGGGTCCATGGCTACACCTTC
>.|TRBV12-3/TRBV12-4|.|12|TRBJ1-6
CASSPPGSPLHF
TGTGCCAGCAGTCCCCCGGGTTCACCCCTCCACTTT
>.|TRBV27|.|13|TRBJ1-2
CASKNRDTWGYTF
TGTGCCAGCAAAAACCGGGACACTTGGGGCTACACCTTC
>once|TRBV28|.|11|TRBJ1-2
CASSFRGGYTF
TGTGCCAGCAGTTTTCGAGGTGGCTACACCTTC
>.|TRBV6-5|.|13|TRBJ2-1
CATGDQDYNEQFF
TGTGCCACCGGGGATCAGGATTACAATGAGCAGTTCTTC
>.|TRBV2|.|14|TRBJ1-3
CASSEETLGNTIYF
TGTGCCAGCAGTGAGGAGACTCTCGGAAACACCATATATTTT
>few|TRBV19|TRBD1|19|TRBJ1-5
CASSIADRGRGLSNQPQHF
TGTGCCAGTAGTATTGCAGACAGGGGAAGGGGGTTAAGCAATCAGCCCCAGCATTTT
>.|TRBV5-4|TRBD1|16|TRBJ2-3
CASSSNRGSNTDTQYF
TGTGCCAGCAGCAGCAACAGGGGATCAAACACAGATACGCAGTATTTT
>.|TRBV29-1|.|12|TRBJ2-1
CSVGSRVGEQFF
TGCAGCGTTGGTAGTCGCGTCGGTGAGCAGTTCTTC
>.|TRBV30|.|12|TRBJ2-2
CAWRGVPGELFF
TGTGCCTGGAGAGGGGTCCCCGGGGAGCTGTTTTTT
>.|TRBV19|TRBD2|13|TRBJ2-2
CASLAGVAGELFF
TGTGCCAGTCTAGCGGGAGTAGCCGGGGAGCTGTTTTTT
>.|TRBV28|TRBD2|14|TRBJ2-1
CASSFPRTSNEQFF
TGTGCCAGCAGTTTCCCCCGGACTAGCAATGAGCAGTTCTTC
>.|TRBV6-5|TRBD1|14|TRBJ1-3
CASSKTGLGNTIYF
TGTGCCAGCAGTAAGACAGGGTTGGGAAACACCATATATTTT
>once|TRBV5-6|.|13|TRBJ2-1
CASSIDWYNEQFF
TGTGCCAGCAGTATTGACTGGTACAATGAGCAGTTCTTC
>.|TRBV5-5|.|15|TRBJ1-2
CASSPYGGANYGYTF
TGTGCCAGCAGCCCTTACGGGGGAGCTAACTATGGCTACACCTTC
>few|TRBV19|TRBD2|17|TRBJ2-1
CASSRLRLAGSYNEQFF
TGTGCCAGTAGTCGACTTAGACTAGCGGGTTCCTACAATGAGCAGTTCTTC
>.|TRBV7-9|TRBD1|15|TRBJ2-1
CASSLGQGATNEQFF
TGTGCCAGCAGCCTGGGACAGGGGGCTACCAATGAGCAGTTCTTC
>.|TRBV28|TRBD1|13|TRBJ2-7
CASSPGGPYEQYF
TGTGCCAGCAGTCCAGGGGGACCTTACGAGCAGTACTTC
>.|TRBV7-6|.|16|TRBJ2-2
CASSLGGPQNTGELFF
TGTGCCAGCAGCTTAGGAGGTCCCCAGAACACCGGGGAGCTGTTTTTT
>.|TRBV5-8|TRBD1|13|TRBJ1-2
CASLQTGGRDYTF
TGTGCCAGCCTACAGACAGGGGGCAGAGACTACACCTTC
>.|TRBV28|.|13|TRBJ1-2
CASSLPLQYGYTF
TGTGCCAGCAGTTTACCTCTACAGTATGGCTACACCTTC
>.|TRBV7-2|.|15|TRBJ2-3
CASSSLTRSTDTQYF
TGTGCCAGCAGCTCCCTCACGCGGTCCACAGATACGCAGTATTTT
>.|TRBV6-2/TRBV6-3|TRBD2|17|TRBJ2-1
CASSYVRGRSSNNEQFF
TGTGCCAGCAGTTACGTGCGCGGGAGGTCCTCCAACAATGAGCAGTTCTTC
>many|TRBV9|TRBD2|15|TRBJ2-2
CASSVAGRDTGELFF
TGTGCCAGCAGCGTAGCCGGGAGGGACACCGGGGAGCTGTTTTTT
>.|TRBV7-3|TRBD2|18|TRBJ2-1
CASSSTGLAGGLGNEQFF
TGTGCCAGCAGCTCAACGGGACTAGCGGGAGGACTTGGCAATGAGCAGTTCTTC
>.|TRBV15|TRBD1|16|TRBJ2-1
CATSSARTGGRHEQFF
TGTGCCACCAGCAGCGCCCGGACAGGGGGCCGTCATGAGCAGTTCTTC
>.|TRBV2|.|11|TRBJ2-5
CASNQDSAQYF
TGTGCCAGTAATCAAGATTCGGCCCAGTACTTC
>.|TRBV7-2|TRBD1|16|TRBJ2-7
CASSLVFGTGPTIPYF
TGTGCCAGCAGCTTAGTGTTCGGGACAGGGCCTACTATTCCGTACTTC
>.|TRBV19|.|13|TRBJ1-1
CASKLDRSAEAFF
TGTGCCAGTAAGCTTGACAGGTCCGCTGAAGCTTTCTTT
>few|TRBV6-2/TRBV6-3|.|11|TRBJ2-7
CASSPAYEQYF
TGTGCCAGCAGCCCCGCCTACGAGCAGTACTTC
>.|TRBV21-1|.|14|TRBJ1-6
CASSKGVEGSPLHF
TGTGCCAGCAGCAAAGGGGTGGAGGGTTCACCCCTCCACTTT
>few|TRBV11-2|TRBD2|17|TRBJ2-7
CASSNRTSGSLAYEQYF
TGTGCCAGCAGCAACCGGACTAGCGGGAGCCTCGCCTACGAGCAGTACTTC
>.|TRBV6-6|.|14|TRBJ1-1
CASSRGRGGTEAFF
TGTGCCAGCAGTAGAGGAAGGGGTGGGACTGAAGCTTTCTTT
>.|TRBV5-4|.|13|TRBJ1-2
CASSLGVAYGYTF
TGTGCCAGCAGCTTGGGGGTAGCCTATGGCTACACCTTC
>.|TRBV27|TRBD1|14|TRBJ1-6
CASGPGQGNSPLHF
TGTGCCAGCGGCCCGGGACAGGGTAATTCACCCCTCCACTTT
>.|TRBV9|.|15|TRBJ2-4
CASSVGSGSKNIQYF
TGTGCCAGCAGCGTAGGTAGCGGAAGTAAGAACATTCAGTACTTC
>.|TRBV11-2|TRBD1|15|TRBJ2-5
CASSSGTGGRRDQYF
TGTGCCAGCAGCTCCGGGACAGGGGGGCGTAGGGACCAGTACTTC
>.|TRBV11-2|TRBD1|19|TRBJ2-1
CASSTYNLRQGSSYNEQFF
TGTGCCAGCAGCACTTATAACCTCCGACAGGGAAGCTCCTACAATGAGCAGTTCTTC
>few|TRBV5-5|TRBD1|16|TRBJ1-5
CASSESLDRVNQPQHF
TGTGCCAGCAGCGAAAGTCTCGACAGGGTGAATCAGCCCCAGCATTTT
>.|TRBV7-2|TRBD1|15|TRBJ2-7
CASSLTGTETYEQYF
TGTGCCAGCAGCCTAACCGGGACAGAGACCTACGAGCAGTACTTC